This TCR beta chain was observed in a study of blood T cell repertoires in COVID-19. As for the study in general: COVID-19 samples collected from the United States, Italy and Spain covered acute and convalescent phases. Sources were T cells, B-cell-depleted T cells, or PBMCs; the material itself was cDNA or gDNA.

One Seattle source followed patients from active infection through their disease course. Original processing notes: Nucleated cell counts were estimated from reference gene primer amplification. The repertoire was sequenced with immunoSEQ multiplex PCR; TCRdb's copy has only in-frame clones and lacks some. V and J calls and clone size come straight from that table; D and trimming were deduced from the DNA. The data contain some 200,000 clones, approximately 87% of them singletons. CDR1 SQVTM and CDR2 ANQGSEA come from the germline V gene. Between the trimmed V and J ends, which lost 3 bases and 0 bases, there was a span of 7 bases. The CDR3 runs to 13 residues.

The receptor's source is a woman between 65 and 79 years old with COVID-19, enrolled during active disease. The sequencing input was peripheral blood. V and J are TRBV29-1 and TRBJ2-3; TRBD2 might be the D (6 bases). The CDR3 loop is CSVDGGSTDTQYF. CDR3 DNA: TGCAGCGTTGACGGGGGTAGCACAGATACGCAGTATTTT.